The 13 T cell receptor beta chains in this list originate from one sample, sequenced in a study of OX40 agonist ivuxolimab in advanced cancers. The assay was immunoSEQ multiplex PCR, and TCRdb's table has in-frame clones only and misses some. The sample lists approximately 120,000 clones, about nine tenths seen once, with around 0.84% in the top ten. The sequences come from CD4+ or CD8+ T cells sorted from blood, collected in a trial of the OX40 agonist ivuxolimab. The receptors come from an adult with an advanced solid tumor such as melanoma, head and neck, liver or kidney cancer.

The gene calls are TRBV19 and TRBJ1-4; 7 bases map to TRBD1. The length of the CDR3 is 13 residues. From germline, CDR1 is LNHDA and CDR2 SQIVND (reference sequence). The J segment lost 5 bases and the V segment lost 7 bases, leaving 4 bases of the junction unmatched. The DNA of the CDR3 is TGTGCCAGTACCACAGGGGAGAATGAAAAACTGTTTTTT. Its protein is CASTTGENEKLFF.

This chain joins TRBV10-3 and TRBJ2-5; D gene uncertain. Trimming shortened V by 4 bases and J by 1 base, and 4 bases separated the two germline ends. Germline V gives CDR1 ENHRY, CDR2 SYGVKD. The CDR3 totals 12 residues. The CDR3 nucleotides are TGTGCCATCAGTGTTTCCCAAGAGACCCAGTACTTC. It yields the protein CAISVSQETQYF.

This sequence joins TRBV7-9 and TRBJ2-3; D is ambiguous. Germline loops: CDR1 SEHNR, CDR2 FQNEAQ (reference sequence). CDR3 length: 14 amino acids. V lost 1 base, J lost 2 bases, and 7 bases lay in between. The CDR3 reads CASSLGPDTDTQYF. The CDR3 bases are TGTGCCAGCAGCTTAGGGCCAGACACAGATACGCAGTATTTT.

This chain connects TRBV28 to TRBJ1-6; TRBD1 is a possible D gene (5 bases). In germline, CDR1 is MDHEN, CDR2 SYDVKM. This CDR3 contains 16 residues. With 3 bases removed from V and 4 bases from J, the gap between germline ends came to 13 bases. DNA for the CDR3: TGTGCCAGCAGTTTGTTAACCGACAGTTATAATTCACCCCTCCACTTT. Protein sequence: CASSLLTDSYNSPLHF.

This chain uses TRBV28 with TRBJ2-5, with 8 bases fitting TRBD1. The CDR3 spans 14 residues. Germline CDR1 is MDHEN and CDR2 is SYDVKM. Germline trimming cut 5 bases from V and 4 bases from J; bases unmatched to any gene: 6. The DNA of the CDR3 is TGTGCCAGCAGTCCAGGGGGCAGGTTAGAGACCCAGTACTTC. Its protein is CASSPGGRLETQYF.

The CDR3 sequence is CASSQIGLSSYEQYF. The CDR3 DNA sequence: TGTGCCAGCAGTCAAATCGGGCTCAGCTCCTACGAGCAGTACTTC. The chain combines TRBV6-5 with TRBJ2-7; D call uncertain. Germline loops: CDR1 MNHEY, CDR2 SVGAGI. The length of the CDR3 is 15 residues. With 5 bases removed from V and 0 bases from J, the gap between germline ends came to 14 bases.

V usage is TRBV9 and J usage is TRBJ2-2; no clear D. The CDR3 sequence is 13 residues long. The germline V gene encodes CDR1 SGDLS and CDR2 YYNGEE. V lost 1 base and J 6 bases, leaving 7 bases between the germline ends. The CDR3 sequence is CASSVNSAGELFF. The CDR3 nucleotides read TGTGCCAGCAGCGTAAATTCAGCCGGGGAGCTGTTTTTT.

The chain combines TRBV7-2 with TRBJ2-3; 7 bases fit TRBD2. The length of the CDR3 is 17 residues. The germline V gene encodes CDR1 SGHTA and CDR2 FQGNSA. Trimming took 3 bases from V and 4 from J; bases not matched to a gene: 13. In DNA, the CDR3 is TGTGCCAGCAGCTTCATGGGGGGAGGGCCGCGCGCAGATACGCAGTATTTT. Translated: CASSFMGGGPRADTQYF. The complete variable domain, with remaining parts taken from reference TRBV7-2 and TRBJ2-3, reads GAGVSQSPSNKVTEKGKDVELRCDPISGHTALYWYRQSLGQGLEFLIYFQGNSAPDKSGLPSDRFSAERTGGSVSTLTIQRTQQEDSAVYLCASSFMGGGPRADTQYFGPGTRLTVL.

The J gene is TRBJ2-1, the V gene TRBV25-1; tentatively, D is TRBD1 or TRBD2 (5 bases each). This CDR3 has 13 residues. Trimming cost V 4 bases and J 11 bases, with 15 bases left between them. Germline V lookup: CDR1 MGHDK, CDR2 SYGVNS. For the CDR3, the DNA is TGTGCCAGCAGTGCCGGGACGGCTGGGAAGCAGTTCTTC. It specifies CASSAGTAGKQFF.

The rearrangement uses TRBV20-1 and TRBJ2-7, with TRBD2 as a possible D gene (5 bases). Germline values: CDR1 DFQATT, CDR2 SNEGSKA (reference sequence). This CDR3 contains 11 residues. V was trimmed by 4 bases and J by 4 bases, leaving 8 bases between them. The CDR3 DNA follows: TGCAGTGCTAAGGACTTTTACGAGCAGTACTTC. Translated, it gives CSAKDFYEQYF.

The CDR3 loop reads CASSFIMINWGDQPQHF. CDR3 sequence (DNA): TGTGCCAGCAGTTTCATAATGATCAATTGGGGAGATCAGCCCCAGCATTTT. The chain carries TRBV28 and TRBJ1-5; D is undetermined. The V end lost 3 bases, the J end lost 5 bases, and 20 bases lay between the germline ends. This CDR3 contains 17 residues. Germline lookup yields CDR1 MDHEN and CDR2 SYDVKM.

The chain links TRBV7-9 to TRBJ1-1, with 7 bases lining up with TRBD1. Losses at the gene ends were 1 base for V and 5 bases for J; bases not matched to a gene: 10. Germline-derived CDR1 and CDR2 are SEHNR and FQNEAQ (reference sequence). CDR3 size: 16 residues. CDR3 DNA sequence: TGTGCCAGCAGCTTAGGAGGAGGGGGCGGCAAAACTGAAGCTTTCTTT. Translation: CASSLGGGGGKTEAFF.

J is TRBJ1-1 and V is TRBV2, with 7 bases fitting TRBD1. Germline V gene sequence: CDR1 SNHLY, CDR2 FYNNEI. J gave up 4 bases and V 7 bases, and 12 bases lay outside the gene matches. This CDR3 is 15 amino acids long. CDR3 residues: CASKPTTGVVTEAFF. The DNA for the CDR3 is TGTGCCAGCAAACCCACAACAGGGGTGGTCACTGAAGCTTTCTTT.